This entry lists 4 T cell receptor beta chains sequenced from one sample in a study of cytomegalovirus exposure and HLA in healthy donors. The PCR was carried out with 60 Vbeta primers and 13 Jbeta primers. Here immunoSEQ multiplex PCR was the method, and the copy in TCRdb shows in-frame clones only, minus some. Among 200,000 to 250,000 clones listed, 76% were seen once. Sequencing was carried out using PBMCs. These TCRs come from a man between 18 and 35 years old in good health and CMV-seronegative.

CDR3 nucleotide sequence: TGTGCCAGCAGCCTCAGGGTTGACAATGAGCAGTTCTTC. Its translation: CASSLRVDNEQFF. The chain employs TRBV2 and TRBJ2-1, with D tentatively TRBD1 (5 bases). Looked up from germline, CDR1 is SNHLY and CDR2 is FYNNEI. There are 13 residues in the CDR3. Trimming pared 6 bases from V and 5 bases from J, leaving 11 bases between.

The chain links TRBV6-1 to TRBJ2-5, with 11 bases aligning to TRBD2. Germline V gives CDR1 MNHNS, CDR2 SASEGT. The J segment lost 5 bases and the V segment lost 4 bases, leaving 12 bases of the junction unmatched. The CDR3 is 17 residues long. The DNA of the CDR3 is TGTGCCAGCAGTGTCACTAGCGGGAGTCTTAATGGGGAGACCCAGTACTTC. Translation: CASSVTSGSLNGETQYF.

The chain links TRBV19 to TRBJ2-5; D may be TRBD2 (6 bases). The CDR3 has 12 residues. CDR1 is LNHDA and CDR2 is SQIVND in the germline V gene (reference sequence). Trimming stripped 6 bases from V and 5 bases from J, with 10 bases between. The CDR3 DNA is TGTGCCAGTAGCCGACTAGGGGAGACCCAGTACTTC. It yields the protein CASSRLGETQYF.

The J gene is TRBJ2-5, the V gene TRBV1; no check of the table's D call, TRBD1, against the DNA was made. The J call may not be correct, given that the DNA end is closer to TRBJ2-7. TRBV1 is noted as a pseudogene. The CDR3 sequence is 16 residues long. For the CDR3, the DNA is TGCACCACCAAGACCTCCTCGGAAGGGGGAGCCCACGAGCAGTACTTC. It is translated as CTTKTSSEGGAHEQYF.